The clone carrying this T cell receptor (beta chain) counts as medium-sized. As yet, its antigen is unknown. TRBV12-4/TRBJ1-2 clonotypes were amplified with adaptor-ligated barcode primers. TCRdb independently ran MiXCR on the multiplex PCR reads; one entry per CDR3 protein. The table shows 450 to 600 distinct CDR3 sequences, with around a fifth occurring only once. Regarding the study as a whole: Tumor Tregs overlapped most with tumor, then blood, naive CD4+ cells. The TCR gene usage of tumor memory CD4+ T cells clustered together with blood and lymph node memory CD4+ cells and with lymph node naive CD4+ cells.

The V end lost 1 base, the J end lost 8 bases, and 11 bases lay between the germline ends. The CDR3 is made up of 13 amino acids. CD25-based Treg depletion was applied to purified naive CD4+ T cells. Sequenced sample: naive CD4+ T cells sorted from blood. Subset: naive CD4+ T cells, CD4+CD45RA+CD25-. This sequence originates from a female donor with breast cancer. The gene calls are TRBV12-3 or TRBV12-4 and TRBJ1-2, with D unclear. The DNA for the CDR3 is TGTGCCAGCAGTTTAGAAGGGTTAGGCGGCTACACCTTC. This translates into CASSLEGLGGYTF.